This T cell receptor beta chain was profiled in a study of blood T cell repertoires in COVID-19. As for the study in general: Sources were T cells, B-cell-depleted T cells, or PBMCs; the material itself was cDNA or gDNA.

The length of the CDR3 is 14 residues. Germline CDR1 and CDR2: SGHRS and YFSETQ. V lost 4 bases and J lost 5, with 12 bases in between. Generated by immunoSEQ multiplex PCR, the TCRdb table keeps only in-frame clones and is missing some. In the table there are hundreds of thousands of clones, about 90% of which are singletons. Material: peripheral blood. This clonotype was obtained from a man aged 18-30 years with COVID-19, enrolled during active disease. The J gene is TRBJ1-4, the V gene TRBV5-1; possibly TRBD1 for D (5 bases). The CDR3 DNA sequence: TGCGCCAGCAGCCGGTCGGGGGACAATGAAAAACTGTTTTTT. Protein product: CASSRSGDNEKLFF.